The 2 T cell receptor beta chains below were found in one sample sequenced in a study of T cell changes during pregnancy in multiple sclerosis. The table came from immunoSEQ multiplex PCR; TCRdb's copy has only in-frame clones and leaves some out. The sample carries 55,000 to 65,000 clones, around 92% recorded once. The sequenced sample was peripheral blood, obtained in the first trimester of pregnancy. These receptors were obtained from a female donor with multiple sclerosis, enrolled in a pregnancy study.

This clone has only one observation. This sequence joins TRBV18 and TRBJ2-7; 7 bases align to TRBD1. The CDR3 has 17 amino acids. CDR1 and CDR2 from the germline V gene are KGHSH and LQKENI. The V segment lost 4 bases and the J segment 3 bases; nucleotides outside the gene matches: 15. DNA of the CDR3: TGTGCCAGCTCACTAACGCCGGGGACAGTCGGCCACTACGAGCAGTACTTC. Amino acids: CASSLTPGTVGHYEQYF.

The chain couples TRBV7-3 to TRBJ2-5; D is possibly TRBD1 (6 bases). Germline CDR1 reads SGHTA; CDR2 reads FQGTGA. The CDR3 runs to 16 residues. Deletions cut 5 bases from V and 0 bases from J, with 16 bases between. The CDR3 spells CASSLLPQGNQETQYF. CDR3 sequence (DNA): TGTGCCAGCAGCCTTTTACCGCAGGGGAACCAAGAGACCCAGTACTTC.